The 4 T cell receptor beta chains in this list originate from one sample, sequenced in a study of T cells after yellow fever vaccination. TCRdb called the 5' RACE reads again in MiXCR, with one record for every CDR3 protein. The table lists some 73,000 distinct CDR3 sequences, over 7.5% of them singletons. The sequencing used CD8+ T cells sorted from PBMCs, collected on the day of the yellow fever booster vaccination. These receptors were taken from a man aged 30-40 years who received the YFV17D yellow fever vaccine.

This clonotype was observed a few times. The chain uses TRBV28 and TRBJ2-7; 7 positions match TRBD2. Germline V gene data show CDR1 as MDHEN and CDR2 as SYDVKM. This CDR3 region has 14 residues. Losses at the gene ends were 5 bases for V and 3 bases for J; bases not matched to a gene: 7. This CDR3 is CASSITPGGYEQYF. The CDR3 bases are TGTGCCAGCAGTATAACGCCGGGGGGCTACGAGCAGTACTTC. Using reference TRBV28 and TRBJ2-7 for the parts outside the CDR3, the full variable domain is DVKVTQSSRYLVKRTGEKVFLECVQDMDHENMFWYRQDPGLGLRLIYFSYDVKMKEKGDIPEGYSVSREKKERFSLILESASTNQTSMYLCASSITPGGYEQYFGPGTRLTVT.

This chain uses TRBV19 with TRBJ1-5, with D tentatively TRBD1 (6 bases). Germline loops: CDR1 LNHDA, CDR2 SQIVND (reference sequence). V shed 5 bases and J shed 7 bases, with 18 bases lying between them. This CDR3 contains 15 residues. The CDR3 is CASSPHREIRQPQHF. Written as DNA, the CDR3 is TGTGCCAGTAGTCCTCACAGGGAAATAAGGCAGCCCCAGCATTTT.

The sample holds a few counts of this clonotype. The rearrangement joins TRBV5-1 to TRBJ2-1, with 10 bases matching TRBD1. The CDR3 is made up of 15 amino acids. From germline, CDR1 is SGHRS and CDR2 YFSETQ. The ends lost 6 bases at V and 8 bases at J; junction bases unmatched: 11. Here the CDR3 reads CASKDRGASGDEQFF. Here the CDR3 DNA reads TGCGCCAGCAAGGACAGGGGGGCCTCAGGGGATGAGCAGTTCTTC.

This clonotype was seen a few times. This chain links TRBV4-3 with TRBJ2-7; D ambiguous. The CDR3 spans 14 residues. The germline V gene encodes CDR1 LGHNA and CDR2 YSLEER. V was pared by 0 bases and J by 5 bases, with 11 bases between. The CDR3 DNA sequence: TGCGCCAGCAGCCAAGAGGCGCATTGGAACGAGCAGTACTTC. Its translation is CASSQEAHWNEQYF.